This passage covers 28 T cell receptor beta chains from one sample sequenced in a study of T cells after yellow fever vaccination. From the 5' RACE reads, TCRdb called clonotypes with MiXCR, one entry per CDR3 protein. This table has a few hundred thousand distinct CDR3 sequences, around 8.1% appearing once. Sample: PBMCs, taken around 45 days after the first yellow fever vaccination. These receptors all come from a man aged 18 to 30 who received the YFV17D yellow fever vaccine.

This chain uses TRBV5-4 with TRBJ1-2; no clear D. V was pared by 0 bases and J by 8 bases, with 11 bases between. The germline V gene encodes CDR1 SGHNT and CDR2 YYREEE (reference sequence). This CDR3 is built from 13 residues. This chain's CDR3 is CASSLVSVYGYTF. CDR3 sequence (DNA): TGTGCCAGCAGCTTGGTGTCGGTGTACGGCTACACCTTC.

This clonotype occurred a few times. The chain is built from TRBV20-1 and TRBJ1-5, with D maybe TRBD1 (5 bases). Germline loops: CDR1 DFQATT, CDR2 SNEGSKA (reference sequence). Trimming shortened V by 3 bases and J by 2 bases, and 20 bases separated the two germline ends. CDR3 length: 17 amino acids. The CDR3 spells CSARGTRNKERNQPQHF. CDR3 DNA sequence: TGCAGTGCTAGGGGGACGCGAAATAAAGAGCGCAATCAGCCCCAGCATTTT.

This clonotype was picked up many times. The V and J genes are TRBV5-1 and TRBJ2-3; D is possibly TRBD1 or TRBD2 (5 bases each). From germline, CDR1 is SGHRS and CDR2 YFSETQ. CDR3 size: 14 residues. The V end was cut by 6 bases, the J end by 5 bases, with 16 bases between. This chain's CDR3 is CASISGTFGDTQYF. The CDR3 nucleotides read TGCGCCAGCATATCCGGGACCTTCGGAGATACGCAGTATTTT.

This clonotype has a count of ten or more. This rearrangement joins TRBV7-2 to TRBJ2-1; D might be TRBD1 (6 bases). In germline, CDR1 is SGHTA, CDR2 FQGNSA. The CDR3 is 12 amino acids. Trimming stripped 10 bases from V and 9 bases from J, with 16 bases between. The CDR3 loop reads CATTRGVAEQFF. The CDR3, as DNA: TGTGCCACCACCAGGGGAGTTGCTGAGCAGTTCTTC.

This clonotype was observed a few times. The genes are TRBV5-1 and TRBJ2-3; 15 nucleotides match TRBD2. CDR3 length: 16 amino acids. Trimming took 4 bases from V and 6 from J; bases not matched to a gene: 6. The germline V gene has CDR1 SGHRS and CDR2 YFSETQ. The CDR3 is CASSQGLAGGPDTQYF. CDR3 nucleotide sequence: TGCGCCAGCAGCCAAGGACTAGCGGGGGGGCCGGATACGCAGTATTTT.

This clonotype was observed a handful of times. The V call is TRBV29-1, the J call TRBJ2-1, with D perhaps matching TRBD2 (7 bases). Germline-derived CDR1 and CDR2 are SQVTM and ANQGSEA. This CDR3 region has 11 residues. Trimming shortened V by 3 bases and J by 9 bases, and 9 bases separated the two germline ends. The CDR3 reads CSVDRGGEQFF. CDR3 bases: TGCAGCGTTGATAGGGGGGGTGAGCAGTTCTTC.

This clonotype showed up just a few times. V and J are TRBV12-3 or TRBV12-4 and TRBJ1-3, with D unclear. CDR3 size: 12 residues. The V end was cut by 6 bases, the J end by 1 base, with 4 bases between. The CDR3 DNA is TGTGCCAGCAGGAGGTCTGGAAACACCATATATTTT. Amino acids: CASRRSGNTIYF.

This clonotype was observed a few times. CDR3 coding DNA: TGTGCCAGCAGCCCCCTGGGCGAAACGAACACTGAAGCTTTCTTT. Its protein is CASSPLGETNTEAFF. V usage is TRBV7-9 and J usage is TRBJ1-1, with D unresolved. This CDR3 is 15 amino acids long. V lost 5 bases to trimming and J lost 1 base, with 14 bases between them. Germline V gene sequence: CDR1 SEHNR, CDR2 FQNEAQ (reference sequence).

This clonotype was found a few times. The CDR3 here is CSARPAERGPGNEQFF. The CDR3 DNA follows: TGCAGTGCTAGGCCGGCCGAACGGGGGCCTGGGAATGAGCAGTTCTTC. V and J are TRBV20-1 and TRBJ2-1; D could derive from TRBD1 or TRBD2 (6 bases each). The CDR3 extends over 16 amino acids. Trimming removed 3 bases from V and 7 bases from J, with 22 bases in between. CDR1 and CDR2 from the germline V gene are DFQATT and SNEGSKA (reference sequence).

This clonotype was seen ten or more times. The V call is TRBV13, the J call TRBJ2-5, with 7 positions matching TRBD1. Per the germline V gene, CDR1 is PRHDT and CDR2 is FYEKMQ (reference sequence). V lost 4 bases, J lost 2 bases, and 1 base stayed unmatched. This CDR3 region has 13 residues. DNA for the CDR3: TGTGCCAGCAGCTCCAGGGGGCAAGAGACCCAGTACTTC. It codes for CASSSRGQETQYF.

A few counts support this clonotype. The chain links TRBV4-1 to TRBJ1-5; D not resolved. V lost 1 base and J 3 bases, leaving 7 bases between the germline ends. The CDR3 runs to 14 residues. The germline V gene has CDR1 MGHRA and CDR2 YSYEKL. The CDR3 DNA follows: TGCGCCAGCAGCCAAGGATGGTACAATCAGCCCCAGCATTTT. This sequence encodes CASSQGWYNQPQHF.

V gene TRBV5-1 combines with J gene TRBJ1-6; D remains ambiguous. Germline CDR1 reads SGHRS; CDR2 reads YFSETQ. This CDR3 region has 15 residues. V was clipped by 4 bases and J by 6 bases, with 14 bases between them. CDR3 loop: CASSLAVPPNSPLHF. The DNA of the CDR3 is TGCGCCAGCAGCCTCGCCGTTCCCCCTAATTCACCCCTCCACTTT.

The genes are TRBV7-3 and TRBJ2-3; no definite D call. This CDR3 spans 13 amino acids. Germline-derived CDR1 and CDR2 are SGHTA and FQGTGA. Trimming shortened V by 3 bases and J by 3 bases, and 7 bases separated the two germline ends. CDR3 coding DNA: TGTGCCAGCAGCTTTCTTGGGACAGATACGCAGTATTTT. Its protein is CASSFLGTDTQYF.

This clonotype was counted between two and nine times. The chain has TRBV12-3 or TRBV12-4 and TRBJ2-1, with 10 bases aligning to TRBD2. V gave up 6 bases and J gave up 15 bases; unmatched junction bases: 8. This CDR3 is built from 12 residues. The CDR3 coding sequence is TGTGCCAGCAGACTAGAAGGGACTAGCGTGTTCTTC. Amino acid sequence: CASRLEGTSVFF.

This clonotype was counted between two and nine times. The rearrangement joins TRBV24-1 to TRBJ2-1; D possibly corresponds to TRBD1 (6 bases). Trimming cost V 4 bases and J 1 base, with 13 bases left between them. The CDR3 length is 16 residues. From germline, CDR1 is KGHDR and CDR2 SFDVKD. This CDR3 reads CATSDRGQKSYNEQFF. The DNA for the CDR3 is TGTGCCACCAGTGACCGTGGACAGAAATCCTACAATGAGCAGTTCTTC.

This chain links TRBV4-3 with TRBJ2-3; D is unclear. Trimming removed 1 base from V and 3 bases from J, with 8 bases in between. CDR1 is LGHNA and CDR2 is YSLEER in the germline V gene. The CDR3 runs 14 residues. CDR3 protein: CASSQGLLTDTQYF. CDR3 sequence (DNA): TGCGCCAGCAGCCAAGGGTTGCTTACAGATACGCAGTATTTT.

The V and J genes are TRBV9 and TRBJ2-2; D is possibly TRBD1 (5 bases). The V and J ends lost 0 bases and 3 bases respectively, with 6 bases between them. This CDR3 contains 14 residues. Germline loops: CDR1 SGDLS, CDR2 YYNGEE. CDR3 sequence: CASSVVGDTGELFF. The CDR3 nucleotides read TGTGCCAGCAGCGTAGTAGGGGACACCGGGGAGCTGTTTTTT.

This clonotype was recorded a few times. CDR3 nucleotides: TGTGCCAGCAGCTACAGGGGTAGCGGCTATGGCTACACCTTC. Its translation: CASSYRGSGYGYTF. The chain links TRBV6-5 to TRBJ1-2; 7 bases align to TRBD1. The CDR3 contains 14 residues. Germline CDR1 and CDR2: MNHEY and SVGAGI. With 6 bases clipped from V and 4 bases from J, the junction kept 8 bases outside the gene matches.

This clonotype showed up many times. This chain links TRBV4-3 with TRBJ2-1, with TRBD1 as a possible D gene (5 bases). The germline V gene encodes CDR1 LGHNA and CDR2 YSLEER. V lost 0 bases and J 4 bases, leaving 7 bases between the germline ends. The length of the CDR3 is 14 residues. The CDR3 reads CASSQEAGYNEQFF. CDR3 bases: TGCGCCAGCAGCCAAGAAGCAGGGTACAATGAGCAGTTCTTC.

This clonotype was seen only a few times. The J gene is TRBJ2-1, the V gene TRBV20-1; tentative D call: TRBD2 (6 bases). Germline V gene sequence: CDR1 DFQATT, CDR2 SNEGSKA (reference sequence). CDR3 length: 15 amino acids. The germline V and J ends were trimmed by 4 bases and 10 bases, with 23 bases remaining between them. The CDR3 sequence is CSAMGGFPLDREQFF. DNA for the CDR3: TGCAGTGCTATGGGAGGCTTCCCGTTGGATAGGGAGCAGTTCTTC.

This clonotype was detected only a few times. The chain carries TRBV3-1 and TRBJ2-1, with 12 positions matching TRBD2. CDR1 is LGHDT, CDR2 YNNKEL, per germline (reference sequence). There are 20 residues in the CDR3. After removal of 0 bases from V and 6 bases from J, the junction contained 15 bases not matched to a gene. As DNA, the CDR3 is TGTGCCAGCAGCCAAGATCGGGCTAGCGGGGGGGCTAGGAGTATCAATGAGCAGTTCTTC. Its translation is CASSQDRASGGARSINEQFF.

As for this clonotype: A much larger clonotype is one base distant, so this may be a read error. The chain recombines TRBV18 with TRBJ2-1; no clear D. CDR1 and CDR2 from the germline V gene are KGHSH and LQKENI. CDR3 length: 14 amino acids. The CDR3 reads CASSPPNSINELFF. The CDR3 nucleotides read TGTGCCAGCTCACCACCGAATAGCATTAATGAGCTGTTCTTC.

The CDR3 here is CSALDPSSYEQYV. CDR3 DNA: TGCAGTGCGTTGGATCCAAGCTCCTACGAGCAGTACGTC. The V gene is TRBV20-1, the J gene TRBJ2-7; D gene ambiguous. Germline CDR1 is DFQATT and CDR2 is SNEGSKA (reference sequence). The CDR3 covers 13 residues. V was trimmed by 6 bases and J by 0 bases, leaving 12 bases between them.

This clonotype was observed many times. The J gene is TRBJ1-2, the V gene TRBV27; possible D gene TRBD1, 5 bases. The CDR3 consists of 13 residues. V lost 7 bases to trimming and J lost 2 bases, with 11 bases between them. Germline V gene lookup returns CDR1 MNHEY and CDR2 SMNVEV (reference sequence). CDR3 sequence reads: CASTRGGNYGYTF. The CDR3 DNA follows: TGTGCCAGCACCCGGGGGGGAAACTATGGCTACACCTTC.

This clonotype was picked up a small number of times. This chain connects TRBV9 to TRBJ1-3; no clear D. The CDR3 is made up of 14 amino acids. V shed 0 bases and J shed 2 bases, with 6 bases lying between them. The germline V gene has CDR1 SGDLS and CDR2 YYNGEE. The CDR3 bases are TGTGCCAGCAGCGTAGGAGGAGCTGGAAACACCATATATTTT. Its translation is CASSVGGAGNTIYF.

The sample holds a few counts of this clonotype. The V and J genes are TRBV4-1 and TRBJ1-1; D perhaps matches TRBD1 (5 bases). V shed 2 bases and J shed 6 bases, with 16 bases lying between them. The germline V gene encodes CDR1 MGHRA and CDR2 YSYEKL. This CDR3 has 15 residues. CDR3 protein: CASSQSGDLLSEAFF. The CDR3 coding sequence is TGCGCCAGCAGCCAATCCGGGGACCTTCTGTCTGAAGCTTTCTTT.

This clonotype was counted between two and nine times. The chain joins TRBV7-9 to TRBJ2-3; the match to TRBD2 covers 11 bases. Germline V gene lookup returns CDR1 SEHNR and CDR2 FQNEAQ (reference sequence). The CDR3 runs to 15 residues. V was clipped by 8 bases and J by 7 bases; unmatched bases: 11. The CDR3 protein is CASRGLAGPSNTQYF. The CDR3 bases are TGTGCCAGCCGAGGACTAGCGGGCCCCTCCAATACGCAGTATTTT.

A few counts support this clonotype. V usage is TRBV6-1 and J usage is TRBJ2-7, with D possibly being TRBD2 (5 bases). The CDR3 has 15 residues. V was pared by 4 bases and J by 1 base, with 14 bases between. Per germline, CDR1 MNHNS and CDR2 SASEGT. This CDR3 is CASSVELVVSYEQYV. The CDR3 nucleotides read TGTGCCAGCAGTGTTGAACTAGTTGTGTCCTACGAGCAGTACGTC.